This passage covers 4 T cell receptor beta chains from one sample sequenced in a study of T cell responses to AZD1222 COVID-19 vaccine. Assay used: immunoSEQ multiplex PCR; TCRdb lists only in-frame clones, some missing. The sample lists roughly 170,000 clones; 90% to 95% were seen once. Material: peripheral blood, obtained 28 days after the second AZD1222 dose. All receptors come from an adult who received the AZD1222 COVID-19 vaccine.

This clone was counted between two and nine times. This chain connects TRBV7-9 to TRBJ1-2; D is ambiguous. The CDR3 runs 13 residues. The V and J ends lost 5 bases and 4 bases respectively, with 11 bases between them. Per the germline V gene, CDR1 is SEHNR and CDR2 is FQNEAQ (reference sequence). The CDR3 coding sequence is TGTGCCAGCAGCCCACTTGGAACCTATGGCTACACCTTC. Translating gives CASSPLGTYGYTF.

The CDR3 sequence: CASRQTGRNTEAFF. The CDR3 coding sequence is TGTGCCAGCAGGCAGACAGGGCGGAACACTGAAGCTTTCTTT. The chain combines TRBV6-4 with TRBJ1-1; 7 bases are a match to TRBD1. V lost 6 bases, J lost 1 base, and 5 bases stayed unmatched. The germline V gene encodes CDR1 MRHNA and CDR2 SNTAGT. CDR3 length equals 14 residues.

The chain uses TRBV4-3 and TRBJ2-5; D not resolved. The V gene's germline CDR1 is LGHNA and CDR2 YSLEER. The V end was cut by 1 base, the J end by 2 bases, with 5 bases between. This CDR3 comprises 13 residues. In DNA, the CDR3 is TGCGCCAGCAGCCAAGGGCTACAAGAGACCCAGTACTTC. Encoded protein: CASSQGLQETQYF.

The chain is built from TRBV2 and TRBJ1-2; 7 bases agree with TRBD1. The trim removed 3 bases at V and 3 bases at J, leaving 4 bases unmatched. From germline, CDR1 is SNHLY and CDR2 FYNNEI. CDR3 length: 14 residues. The CDR3 DNA is TGTGCCAGCAGTGAGCCCGACAGGGACTATGGCTACACCTTC. Translating it yields CASSEPDRDYGYTF. Full variable domain (outside the CDR3, taken from reference TRBV2 and TRBJ1-2): EPEVTQTPSHQVTQMGQEVILRCVPISNHLYFYWYRQILGQKVEFLVSFYNNEISEKSEIFDDQFSVERPDGSNFTLKIRSTKLEDSAMYFCASSEPDRDYGYTFGSGTRLTVV.